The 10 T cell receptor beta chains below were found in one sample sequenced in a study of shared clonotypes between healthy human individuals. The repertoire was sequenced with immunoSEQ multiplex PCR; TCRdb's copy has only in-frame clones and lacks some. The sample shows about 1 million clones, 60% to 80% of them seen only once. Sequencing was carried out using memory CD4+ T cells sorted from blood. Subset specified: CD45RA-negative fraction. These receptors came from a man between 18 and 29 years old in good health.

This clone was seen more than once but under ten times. Here the CDR3 reads CASSKGTERMGTEAFF. The DNA of the CDR3 is TGTGCCAGCAGCAAAGGGACAGAACGGATGGGCACTGAAGCTTTCTTT. This chain connects TRBV21-1 to TRBJ1-1; the D call in the table, TRBD1, was not verified against the DNA. TRBV21-1 is a pseudogene locus. This CDR3 spans 16 amino acids.

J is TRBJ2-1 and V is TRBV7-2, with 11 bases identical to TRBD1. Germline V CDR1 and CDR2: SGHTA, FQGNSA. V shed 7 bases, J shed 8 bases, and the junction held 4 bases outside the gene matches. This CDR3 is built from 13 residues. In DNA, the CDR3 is TGTGCCAGCACCTGGACAGGGGGCTATGAGCAGTTCTTC. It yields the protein CASTWTGGYEQFF.

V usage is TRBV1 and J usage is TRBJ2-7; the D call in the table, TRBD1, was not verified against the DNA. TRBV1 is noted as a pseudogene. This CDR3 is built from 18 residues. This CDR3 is CTSSQEGEGQGLPYEQYF. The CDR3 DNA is TGCACCAGCAGCCAAGAAGGTGAAGGACAGGGGTTGCCCTACGAGCAGTACTTC.

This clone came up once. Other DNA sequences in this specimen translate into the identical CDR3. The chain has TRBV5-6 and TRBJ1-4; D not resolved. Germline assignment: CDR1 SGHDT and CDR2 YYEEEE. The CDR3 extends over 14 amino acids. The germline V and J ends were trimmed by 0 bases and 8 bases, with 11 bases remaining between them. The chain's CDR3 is CASSLGGRGEKLFF. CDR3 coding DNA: TGTGCCAGCAGCTTGGGAGGGCGAGGAGAAAAACTGTTTTTT.

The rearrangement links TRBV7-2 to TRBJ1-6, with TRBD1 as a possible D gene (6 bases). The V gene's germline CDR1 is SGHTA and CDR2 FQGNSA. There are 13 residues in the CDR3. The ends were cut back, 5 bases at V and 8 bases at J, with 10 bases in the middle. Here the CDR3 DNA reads TGTGCCAGCAGCAAACAGGGATATTCACCCCTCCACTTT. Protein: CASSKQGYSPLHF.

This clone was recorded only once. The CDR3 DNA is TGTGCCGGCCAAGGAGCGGACTATGGCTACACCTTC. It yields the protein CAGQGADYGYTF. The chain uses TRBV2 and TRBJ1-2; unclear D gene. The germline V gene encodes CDR1 SNHLY and CDR2 FYNNEI. V lost 11 bases, J lost 3 bases, and 13 bases lay in between. The CDR3 totals 12 residues.

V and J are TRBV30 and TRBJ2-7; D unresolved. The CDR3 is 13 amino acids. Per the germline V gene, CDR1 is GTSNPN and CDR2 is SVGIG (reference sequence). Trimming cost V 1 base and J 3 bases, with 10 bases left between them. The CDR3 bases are TGTGCCTGGAGTGGCGGTCTACACTACGAGCAGTACTTC. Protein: CAWSGGLHYEQYF.

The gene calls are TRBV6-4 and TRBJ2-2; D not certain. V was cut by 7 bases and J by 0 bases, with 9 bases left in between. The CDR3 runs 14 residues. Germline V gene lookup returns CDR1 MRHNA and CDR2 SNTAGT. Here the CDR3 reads CASKHEPNTGELFF. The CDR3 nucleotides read TGTGCCAGCAAACACGAACCGAACACCGGGGAGCTGTTTTTT.

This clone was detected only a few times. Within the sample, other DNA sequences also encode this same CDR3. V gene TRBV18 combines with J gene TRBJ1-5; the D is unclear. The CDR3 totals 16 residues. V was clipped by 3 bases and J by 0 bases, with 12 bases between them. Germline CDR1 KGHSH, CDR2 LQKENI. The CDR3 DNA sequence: TGTGCCAGCTCACCCTCTGGGCCGAATAGCAATCAGCCCCAGCATTTT. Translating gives CASSPSGPNSNQPQHF.

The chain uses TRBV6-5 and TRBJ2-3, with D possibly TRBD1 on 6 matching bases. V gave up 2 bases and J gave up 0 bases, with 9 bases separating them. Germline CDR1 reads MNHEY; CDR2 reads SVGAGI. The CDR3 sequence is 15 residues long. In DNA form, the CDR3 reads TGTGCCAGCAGTTACGACGACAGGAGCACAGATACGCAGTATTTT. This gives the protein CASSYDDRSTDTQYF.